The 27 T cell receptor beta chains in this list originate from one sample, sequenced in a study of cytotoxic CD8 clonotypes in ibrutinib-treated CLL. The table came from immunoSEQ multiplex PCR; TCRdb's copy has only in-frame clones and leaves some out. The data show 60,000 to 75,000 clones, about nine tenths seen once. Sequencing used PBMCs, obtained after 12 months of ibrutinib treatment. Receptors were obtained from a human donor with chronic lymphocytic leukemia.

The genes are TRBV7-2 and TRBJ2-1, with 11 bases aligning to TRBD2. V trimming: 1 base; J trimming: 9 bases; junction bases outside the gene matches: 2. Germline V lookup: CDR1 SGHTA, CDR2 FQGNSA. This CDR3 has 14 residues. The DNA of the CDR3 is TGTGCCAGCAGCTTAGTAGCGGGAGGGGCTGAGCAGTTCTTC. Its translation is CASSLVAGGAEQFF.

The V call is TRBV19, the J call TRBJ2-1; the match to TRBD2 covers 7 bases. This CDR3 has 18 amino acids. V lost 3 bases and J lost 4; bases outside the gene matches: 15. Germline lookup yields CDR1 LNHDA and CDR2 SQIVND (reference sequence). CDR3 region: CASSITSAGRALYNEQFF. Here the CDR3 DNA reads TGTGCCAGTAGTATCACATCGGCGGGGAGGGCCCTTTACAATGAGCAGTTCTTC.

This chain uses TRBV30 with TRBJ2-7; TRBD1 matches at 8 bases. CDR1 GTSNPN and CDR2 SVGIG come from the germline V gene (reference sequence). V shed 1 base and J 2 bases; nucleotides not matched to a gene: 7. The CDR3 is 15 residues long. CDR3 bases: TGTGCCTGGAGTGCCCCCCTACAGGGGGCCTACGAGCAGTACTTC. Translation gives CAWSAPLQGAYEQYF.

This CDR3 is CASSRNLAGATYEQYF. The CDR3 DNA reads TGTGCCAGCAGTCGAAACTTAGCGGGAGCAACCTACGAGCAGTACTTC. The gene calls are TRBV27 and TRBJ2-7; 9 bases map to TRBD2. The CDR3 is 16 amino acids. The trim removed 5 bases at V and 2 bases at J, leaving 10 bases unmatched. CDR1 is MNHEY, CDR2 SMNVEV, per germline (reference sequence).

The chain uses TRBV11-2 and TRBJ2-3; weak D call: TRBD1 (7 bases). In germline, CDR1 is SGHAT, CDR2 FQNNGV. The germline V and J ends were trimmed by 5 bases and 5 bases, with 17 bases remaining between them. This CDR3 has 15 residues. This CDR3 is CASSGQGGRLDTQYF. Here the CDR3 DNA reads TGTGCCAGCAGCGGCCAGGGGGGACGGTTAGATACGCAGTATTTT. Together with reference TRBV11-2 and TRBJ2-3, the CDR3 gives the full variable domain: EAGVAQSPRYKIIEKRQSVAFWCNPISGHATLYWYQQILGQGPKLLIQFQNNGVVDDSQLPKDRFSAERLKGVDSTLKIQPAKLEDSAVYLCASSGQGGRLDTQYFGPGTRLTVL.

This chain links TRBV28 with TRBJ1-3; D might be TRBD1 (6 bases). The CDR3 has 13 amino acids. The germline CDR1 and CDR2 sequences are MDHEN and SYDVKM. V gave up 10 bases and J gave up 4 bases, with 14 bases separating them. The CDR3 DNA follows: TGTGCCATCCTCCACGACAGGGGAAACACCATATATTTT. The encoded protein is CAILHDRGNTIYF.

This rearrangement joins TRBV9 to TRBJ2-7; D unclear. The CDR3 spans 15 residues. V lost 5 bases to trimming and J lost 2 bases, with 17 bases between them. The germline CDR1 and CDR2 sequences are SGDLS and YYNGEE. The CDR3 bases are TGTGCCAGCAGTCCCTTCAGCTTATTGGCCTACGAGCAGTACTTC. This translates into CASSPFSLLAYEQYF.

The chain carries TRBV5-4 and TRBJ2-5; 9 nucleotides match TRBD2. Germline V gene lookup returns CDR1 SGHNT and CDR2 YYREEE (reference sequence). The J segment lost 3 bases and the V segment lost 4 bases, leaving 19 bases of the junction unmatched. The length of the CDR3 is 19 residues. The CDR3 region is CASSRIGVGGSGSEETQYF. Here the CDR3 DNA reads TGTGCCAGCAGCCGGATTGGGGTGGGAGGTAGCGGGAGCGAAGAGACCCAGTACTTC. The full variable domain, completed using reference TRBV5-4 and TRBJ2-5, is ETGVTQSPTHLIKTRGQQVTLRCSSQSGHNTVSWYQQALGQGPQFIFQYYREEENGRGNFPPRFSGLQFPNYSSELNVNALELDDSALYLCASSRIGVGGSGSEETQYFGPGTRLLVL.

The CDR3, as DNA: TGTGCCACCAGCAGTTCACGGGGGAGCGGAAACACCATATATTTT. Encoded protein: CATSSSRGSGNTIYF. V and J are TRBV15 and TRBJ1-3, with D possibly matching TRBD1 (5 bases). The germline V gene has CDR1 LNHNV and CDR2 YYDKDF (reference sequence). The CDR3 extends over 15 amino acids. V dropped 3 bases and J dropped 4 bases, with 13 bases sitting between them. Complete variable domain (other parts from reference TRBV15 and TRBJ1-3): DAMVIQNPRYQVTQFGKPVTLSCSQTLNHNVMYWYQQKSSQAPKLLFHYYDKDFNNEADTPDNFQSRRPNTSFCFLDIRSPGLGDTAMYLCATSSSRGSGNTIYFGEGSWLTVV.

This sequence joins TRBV18 and TRBJ2-1; D is uncertain. The V end was cut by 3 bases, the J end by 9 bases, with 6 bases between. The CDR3 runs 11 residues. The germline CDR1 and CDR2 sequences are KGHSH and LQKENI. The CDR3 DNA follows: TGTGCCAGCTCACCTGCGTTTGAGCAGTTCTTC. It translates to CASSPAFEQFF.

The CDR3 protein is CASSPRGVDEQYF. CDR3 nucleotide sequence: TGTGCCAGCAGCCCAAGGGGGGTGGACGAGCAGTACTTC. The J gene is TRBJ2-7, the V gene TRBV9; D may be TRBD1 or TRBD2 (6 bases each). CDR3 length: 13 amino acids. The V end was cut by 4 bases, the J end by 5 bases, with 13 bases between. CDR1 SGDLS and CDR2 YYNGEE come from the germline V gene.

The V gene is TRBV20-1, the J gene TRBJ1-1; TRBD1 agrees at 8 bases. This CDR3 contains 11 residues. Germline assignment: CDR1 DFQATT and CDR2 SNEGSKA (reference sequence). The CDR3 DNA reads TGCAGCGCAGGGGGCTATACTGAAGCTTTCTTT. This encodes CSAGGYTEAFF.

The chain carries TRBV30 and TRBJ1-2; TRBD1 matches 9 bases. The CDR3 consists of 13 residues. Germline trimming cut 3 bases from V and 8 bases from J; bases unmatched to any gene: 7. Germline assignment: CDR1 GTSNPN and CDR2 SVGIG (reference sequence). The CDR3 coding sequence is TGTGCCTGGAGGGGGAGGACAGGGGCCGGCTACACCTTC. Protein product: CAWRGRTGAGYTF.

The V gene is TRBV11-3, the J gene TRBJ2-7; 13 bases are shared with TRBD2. Germline-derived CDR1 and CDR2 are SGHNT and YENEEA. CDR3 length equals 18 residues. Trimming at V came to 5 bases and at J to 2 bases, leaving 12 bases not matched to a gene. The CDR3 DNA sequence: TGTGCCAGCAGCCCGAGAGGGACTAGCGGGACTACCACCTACGAGCAGTACTTC. Translating gives CASSPRGTSGTTTYEQYF.

This clone was seen only a few times. The V call is TRBV6-5, the J call TRBJ1-5; maybe TRBD1 (6 bases). V dropped 6 bases and J dropped 4 bases, with 16 bases sitting between them. CDR1 MNHEY and CDR2 SVGAGI come from the germline V gene. This CDR3 region has 15 residues. The CDR3 DNA sequence: TGTGCCAGCAGCACAAACCAGGGGATTAATCAGCCCCAGCATTTT. Its protein is CASSTNQGINQPQHF.

The chain links TRBV5-4 to TRBJ1-1; D may be TRBD1 (5 bases). The V gene's germline CDR1 is SGHNT and CDR2 YYREEE (reference sequence). The CDR3 sequence is 15 residues long. Trimming left V 4 bases short and J 0 bases short, with 13 bases between. CDR3 DNA sequence: TGTGCCAGCAGCGGCGCAGGGTCCCTGAACACTGAAGCTTTCTTT. Its protein product is CASSGAGSLNTEAFF. The full variable domain, in which reference TRBV5-4 and TRBJ1-1 provide the parts outside the CDR3, is ETGVTQSPTHLIKTRGQQVTLRCSSQSGHNTVSWYQQALGQGPQFIFQYYREEENGRGNFPPRFSGLQFPNYSSELNVNALELDDSALYLCASSGAGSLNTEAFFGQGTRLTVV.

The rearrangement joins TRBV9 to TRBJ2-3; 10 bases are a match to TRBD2. V was pared by 1 base and J by 4 bases, with 9 bases of the junction left unmatched. This CDR3 spans 17 amino acids. CDR1 is SGDLS, CDR2 YYNGEE, per germline. Written as DNA, the CDR3 is TGTGCCAGCAGCGTAAGCCCTAGCGGGAGCGGAGCAGATACGCAGTATTTT. Translating gives CASSVSPSGSGADTQYF.

J is TRBJ1-1 and V is TRBV29-1; 7 bases map to TRBD1. The CDR3 covers 23 residues. The V and J ends lost 4 bases and 7 bases, in that order; junction bases with no gene match: 39. Germline lookup yields CDR1 SQVTM and CDR2 ANQGSEA. The CDR3 DNA is TGCAGCGTTGTAAGGGGGTTCCTTTCCATTTGGCCCGTGGGGGGACAGTACCTTGGTGAAGCTTTCTTT. This gives the protein CSVVRGFLSIWPVGGQYLGEAFF.

This chain links TRBV5-1 with TRBJ1-3; TRBD1 aligns across 7 bases. The ends lost 2 bases at V and 9 bases at J; junction bases unmatched: 8. The germline V gene encodes CDR1 SGHRS and CDR2 YFSETQ. The CDR3 has 14 amino acids. DNA of the CDR3: TGCGCCAGCAGCTTAACAGGGGATCAAGGCACCATATATTTT. It is translated as CASSLTGDQGTIYF.

The chain links TRBV7-9 to TRBJ2-1; D might be TRBD1 (5 bases). Germline-derived CDR1 and CDR2 are SEHNR and FQNEAQ (reference sequence). This CDR3 region has 16 residues. V was clipped by 5 bases and J by 6 bases, with 20 bases between them. The CDR3 here is CASSPSAGLTINEQFF. The CDR3 DNA sequence: TGTGCCAGCAGCCCTAGTGCAGGGCTCACGATCAATGAGCAGTTCTTC.

This clone was counted a single time. V and J are TRBV28 and TRBJ2-7; 8 bases are a match to TRBD2. Germline V gene sequence: CDR1 MDHEN, CDR2 SYDVKM. This CDR3 is built from 15 residues. After removal of 5 bases from V and 6 bases from J, the junction contained 12 bases not matched to a gene. The CDR3 is CASSPTGRVSGEQYF. The CDR3 DNA reads as TGTGCCAGCAGTCCGACCGGGAGGGTATCTGGCGAGCAGTACTTC.

The chain carries TRBV18 and TRBJ2-5; 7 bases map to TRBD1. Germline V gene sequence: CDR1 KGHSH, CDR2 LQKENI. The trim removed 3 bases at V and 4 bases at J, leaving 5 bases unmatched. CDR3 length: 14 residues. Written as DNA, the CDR3 is TGTGCCAGCTCACCTTTCGACAGGGCAGAGACCCAGTACTTC. Amino acids: CASSPFDRAETQYF.

V and J are TRBV6-6 and TRBJ1-4; 9 positions agree with TRBD1. The length of the CDR3 is 15 residues. In germline, CDR1 is MNHNY, CDR2 SVGAGI (reference sequence). Trimming removed 6 bases from V and 3 bases from J; junction bases left unmatched: 5. This CDR3 reads CASRPRTGANEKLFF. As DNA, the CDR3 is TGTGCCAGCAGACCTAGGACAGGGGCTAATGAAAAACTGTTTTTT.

This clone was counted a few times. The chain employs TRBV7-2 and TRBJ2-1; the match to TRBD2 covers 11 bases. Losses at the gene ends were 7 bases for V and 3 bases for J; bases not matched to a gene: 8. Germline V gene sequence: CDR1 SGHTA, CDR2 FQGNSA. The CDR3 extends over 16 amino acids. CDR3 bases: TGTGCCAGCATTACTAGCGGGAGAGGGGACTACAATGAGCAGTTCTTC. It encodes CASITSGRGDYNEQFF.

J is TRBJ1-2 and V is TRBV28; no clear D gene. V dropped 2 bases and J dropped 4 bases, with 11 bases sitting between them. Per germline, CDR1 MDHEN and CDR2 SYDVKM. The CDR3 has 14 residues. This chain's CDR3 is CASSLRGPSYGYTF. CDR3 coding DNA: TGTGCCAGCAGTTTAAGAGGGCCCAGCTATGGCTACACCTTC.

The chain recombines TRBV7-6 with TRBJ2-2; D not resolved. V shed 1 base and J shed 1 base, with 4 bases lying between them. The CDR3 length is 14 residues. Germline V CDR1 and CDR2: SGHVS, FNYEAQ. This CDR3 reads CASSLGVNTGELFF. The CDR3 region has the DNA TGTGCCAGCAGCTTAGGGGTGAACACCGGGGAGCTGTTTTTT. The full variable domain, with the rest looked up from reference TRBV7-6 and TRBJ2-2, is GAGVSQSPRYKVTKRGQDVALRCDPISGHVSLYWYRQALGQGPEFLTYFNYEAQQDKSGLPNDRFSAERPEGSISTLTIQRTEQRDSAMYRCASSLGVNTGELFFGEGSRLTVL.

This clone has a single count. This chain uses TRBV5-1 with TRBJ1-4; D gene ambiguous. There are 14 residues in the CDR3. The germline gives CDR1 SGHRS, CDR2 YFSETQ. The V end was cut by 0 bases, the J end by 8 bases, with 11 bases between. In DNA form, the CDR3 reads TGCGCCAGCAGCTTGGGGGCTGCGGAAGAAAAACTGTTTTTT. Translation gives CASSLGAAEEKLFF. The whole variable domain, filled in from reference TRBV5-1 and TRBJ1-4, reads KAGVTQTPRYLIKTRGQQVTLSCSPISGHRSVSWYQQTPGQGLQFLFEYFSETQRNKGNFPGRFSGRQFSNSRSEMNVSTLELGDSALYLCASSLGAAEEKLFFGSGTQLSVL.